The 23 T cell receptor beta chains reported below all come from one sample, sequenced in a study of blood T cell repertoires in COVID-19. Some clones are missing from TCRdb's copy, which holds only in-frame ones; the method was immunoSEQ multiplex PCR. The sample has over 85,000 clones, about 90% seen once; the top ten hold 15% to 20%. Sample: peripheral blood. These receptor sequences come from a human donor in a cohort sampled during active COVID-19.

J is TRBJ2-7 and V is TRBV4-1; TRBD2 matches at 11 bases. Trimming removed 2 bases from V and 4 bases from J; junction bases left unmatched: 4. CDR1 and CDR2 (germline): MGHRA, YSYEKL. The CDR3 is made up of 15 amino acids. The CDR3 loop reads CASSQPTSGAYEQYF. DNA of the CDR3: TGCGCCAGCAGCCAACCGACTAGCGGGGCGTACGAGCAGTACTTC.

This chain links TRBV5-1 with TRBJ1-1; the D gene is possibly TRBD1 (5 bases). This CDR3 comprises 14 residues. Germline loops: CDR1 SGHRS, CDR2 YFSETQ. The germline V and J ends were trimmed by 7 bases and 0 bases, with 13 bases remaining between them. The CDR3 loop is CASGRSGMNTEAFF. The CDR3, as DNA: TGCGCCAGCGGAAGATCAGGGATGAACACTGAAGCTTTCTTT.

This clone was detected only once. V gene TRBV19 combines with J gene TRBJ1-2; D perhaps matches TRBD1 (5 bases). CDR1 and CDR2 from the germline V gene are LNHDA and SQIVND (reference sequence). V lost 4 bases and J 4 bases, leaving 16 bases between the germline ends. The length of the CDR3 is 15 residues. Here the CDR3 DNA reads TGTGCCAGTAGTACCCGACAGTTGGGGGGCTATGGCTACACCTTC. This codes for CASSTRQLGGYGYTF.

The table lists this clone with a count of one. The chain combines TRBV7-2 with TRBJ2-7, with D tentatively TRBD2 (5 bases). The CDR3 is made up of 13 amino acids. Germline V lookup: CDR1 SGHTA, CDR2 FQGNSA. Trimming removed 0 bases at V and 3 bases at J, with 6 bases between. The CDR3 protein is CASSLAGNYEQYF. CDR3 sequence (DNA): TGTGCCAGCAGCTTAGCCGGGAACTACGAGCAGTACTTC.

The gene calls are TRBV29-1 and TRBJ2-5, with D perhaps TRBD2 (5 bases). The germline V gene has CDR1 SQVTM and CDR2 ANQGSEA. Trimming stripped 5 bases from V and 0 bases from J, with 10 bases between. CDR3 length: 13 residues. CDR3 in amino acids: CSVTDGNQETQYF. Here the CDR3 DNA reads TGCAGCGTTACCGACGGGAACCAAGAGACCCAGTACTTC.

The gene calls are TRBV6-4 and TRBJ2-7; no clear D. The CDR3 extends over 12 amino acids. V lost 8 bases to trimming and J lost 0 bases, with 8 bases between them. Germline values: CDR1 MRHNA, CDR2 SNTAGT. The CDR3 DNA reads as TGTGCCAGCCCCCCGAGCTCCTACGAGCAGTACTTC. It translates to CASPPSSYEQYF.

The chain combines TRBV19 with TRBJ1-5; 7 bases line up with TRBD1. Trimming took 5 bases from V and 0 from J; bases not matched to a gene: 7. Germline-derived CDR1 and CDR2 are LNHDA and SQIVND (reference sequence). This CDR3 comprises 16 residues. CDR3 in amino acids: CASSPGTAHSNQPQHF. Written as DNA, the CDR3 is TGTGCCAGTAGTCCCGGGACAGCCCATAGCAATCAGCCCCAGCATTTT.

The chain carries TRBV5-1 and TRBJ2-2; 7 nucleotides align to TRBD1. CDR3 size: 14 residues. Trimming took 4 bases from V and 5 from J; bases not matched to a gene: 5. Germline values: CDR1 SGHRS, CDR2 YFSETQ. CDR3 sequence reads: CASSGTGATGELFF. The CDR3 DNA sequence: TGCGCCAGCAGCGGAACAGGGGCGACCGGGGAGCTGTTTTTT.

The chain recombines TRBV11-2 with TRBJ1-1, with unresolved D. CDR1 SGHAT and CDR2 FQNNGV come from the germline V gene. CDR3 length equals 12 residues. Trimming removed 5 bases from V and 4 bases from J, with 8 bases in between. In nucleotides, the CDR3 is TGTGCCAGCAGCATACAGTTCACTGAAGCTTTCTTT. It specifies CASSIQFTEAFF.

J is TRBJ2-1 and V is TRBV3-1 (or the pseudogene TRBV3-2), with 8 bases fitting TRBD1. The CDR3 totals 12 residues. Germline V gene data show CDR1 as LGHDT and CDR2 as YNNKEL (reference sequence). With 4 bases clipped from V and 8 bases from J, the junction kept 1 base outside the gene matches. CDR3 DNA: TGTGCCAGCAGCCCAGGGGGCCATGAGCAGTTCTTC. It is translated as CASSPGGHEQFF.

The chain uses TRBV5-6 and TRBJ1-4, with a weak D call TRBD1 (5 bases). Germline CDR1 SGHDT, CDR2 YYEEEE. V shed 1 base and J shed 7 bases, with 17 bases lying between them. CDR3 length: 16 residues. CDR3 loop: CASSLFGDRTSEKLFF. The CDR3 DNA follows: TGTGCCAGCAGCTTGTTCGGTGACAGAACATCTGAAAAACTGTTTTTT. Full variable domain (rest looked up from reference TRBV5-6 and TRBJ1-4): DAGVTQSPTHLIKTRGQQVTLRCSPKSGHDTVSWYQQALGQGPQFIFQYYEEEERQRGNFPDRFSGHQFPNYSSELNVNALLLGDSALYLCASSLFGDRTSEKLFFGSGTQLSVL.

The J gene is TRBJ2-1, the V gene TRBV5-8; TRBD2 matches at 14 bases. V lost 4 bases and J lost 7; bases outside the gene matches: 4. This CDR3 is 15 amino acids long. CDR1 is SGHTS and CDR2 is YDEGEE in the germline V gene. The CDR3 DNA reads TGTGCCAGCAGCCCGAGACTAGCGGGGGGGAATGAGCAGTTCTTC. Encoded protein: CASSPRLAGGNEQFF.

The chain recombines TRBV6-2 or TRBV6-3 with TRBJ2-3, with D hard to call. The CDR3 extends over 15 amino acids. Trimming removed 2 bases from V and 4 bases from J, with 13 bases in between. Germline CDR1 and CDR2: MNHEY and SVGEGT. The CDR3: CASSYGSWAADTQYF. Written as DNA, the CDR3 is TGTGCCAGCAGTTACGGCAGCTGGGCCGCAGATACGCAGTATTTT.

V usage is TRBV6-5 and J usage is TRBJ1-5, with a tentative D call TRBD1 (5 bases). The V and J ends lost 6 bases and 2 bases respectively, with 14 bases between them. This CDR3 has 15 amino acids. Germline assignment: CDR1 MNHEY and CDR2 SVGAGI. CDR3 sequence (DNA): TGTGCCAGCAGCCGGGGGGGGGAGGGCAATCAGCCCCAGCATTTT. Residues: CASSRGGEGNQPQHF.

This clone was detected only once. The chain couples TRBV6-1 to TRBJ2-2; 9 nucleotides match TRBD2. Germline lookup yields CDR1 MNHNS and CDR2 SASEGT. The CDR3 covers 14 residues. V lost 8 bases, J lost 4 bases, and 5 bases stayed unmatched. CDR3 residues: CASCEAGGTGELFF. DNA for the CDR3: TGTGCCAGCTGCGAAGCGGGAGGCACCGGGGAGCTGTTTTTT.

The gene calls are TRBV9 and TRBJ1-2; no clear D gene. The length of the CDR3 is 15 residues. Trimming took off 3 bases at V and 4 bases at J, with 16 bases between the two ends. Germline CDR1 is SGDLS and CDR2 is YYNGEE. In nucleotides, the CDR3 is TGTGCCAGCAGCGCCGGGGTTCGAGAGGCCTATGGCTACACCTTC. Translation: CASSAGVREAYGYTF.

The genes are TRBV7-8 and TRBJ2-3, with 12 bases that match TRBD2. CDR3 length equals 18 residues. Germline CDR1 and CDR2: SGHVS and FQNEAQ. V shed 2 bases and J 2 bases; nucleotides not matched to a gene: 8. The CDR3 loop is CASSLPKTSGSNTDTQYF. CDR3 nucleotides: TGTGCCAGCAGCTTACCCAAGACTAGCGGGAGTAACACAGATACGCAGTATTTT.

The J gene is TRBJ2-3, the V gene TRBV9; D is perhaps TRBD1 (6 bases). Trimming shortened V by 0 bases and J by 6 bases, and 14 bases separated the two germline ends. The CDR3 extends over 15 amino acids. Germline V lookup: CDR1 SGDLS, CDR2 YYNGEE. The CDR3 nucleotides are TGTGCCAGCAGCGTAGGGGCAGGGGAAATTGATACGCAGTATTTT. Its translation is CASSVGAGEIDTQYF.

This clone came up a few times. This sequence joins TRBV11-2 and TRBJ2-7, with D possibly being TRBD1 (5 bases). The V and J ends lost 5 bases and 2 bases respectively, with 13 bases between them. Germline assignment: CDR1 SGHAT and CDR2 FQNNGV. The CDR3 length is 14 residues. The CDR3 sequence is CASSPLRGPYEQYF. The CDR3 bases are TGTGCCAGCAGCCCCCTAAGGGGTCCCTACGAGCAGTACTTC. The full variable domain, completed using reference TRBV11-2 and TRBJ2-7, is EAGVAQSPRYKIIEKRQSVAFWCNPISGHATLYWYQQILGQGPKLLIQFQNNGVVDDSQLPKDRFSAERLKGVDSTLKIQPAKLEDSAVYLCASSPLRGPYEQYFGPGTRLTVT.

V gene TRBV7-9 combines with J gene TRBJ2-7; 9 bases are shared with TRBD1. Trimming at V came to 5 bases and at J to 5 bases, leaving 7 bases not matched to a gene. Germline assignment: CDR1 SEHNR and CDR2 FQNEAQ (reference sequence). The CDR3 extends over 14 amino acids. Written as DNA, the CDR3 is TGTGCCAGCAGCAACCGGGACAGGGCCCACGAGCAGTACTTC. It translates to CASSNRDRAHEQYF.

The chain combines TRBV28 with TRBJ2-1; possibly TRBD2 for D (6 bases). V was pared by 5 bases and J by 5 bases, with 19 bases between. This CDR3 is built from 16 residues. Per the germline V gene, CDR1 is MDHEN and CDR2 is SYDVKM. This chain's CDR3 is CASSKGRGTADNEQFF. The CDR3, as DNA: TGTGCCAGCAGTAAAGGACGCGGGACTGCAGACAATGAGCAGTTCTTC.

J is TRBJ1-1 and V is TRBV6-5; D gene unclear. V lost 2 bases and J 7 bases, leaving 17 bases between the germline ends. There are 15 residues in the CDR3. Germline V gene sequence: CDR1 MNHEY, CDR2 SVGAGI. The CDR3 protein is CASSYGTEGSVEAFF. CDR3 DNA: TGTGCCAGCAGTTACGGTACAGAGGGATCAGTTGAAGCTTTCTTT.

The chain carries TRBV19 and TRBJ2-7; tentatively, D is TRBD1 (6 bases). In germline, CDR1 is LNHDA, CDR2 SQIVND (reference sequence). The CDR3 consists of 17 residues. V was clipped by 0 bases and J by 3 bases, with 18 bases between them. Written as DNA, the CDR3 is TGTGCCAGTAGTATAGATTCTGGGTCAGGGGAGAGCTACGAGCAGTACTTC. As protein: CASSIDSGSGESYEQYF.